This T cell receptor beta chain originates from a study of OX40 agonist ivuxolimab in advanced cancers. Libraries were prepared by immunoSEQ multiplex PCR; TCRdb keeps only in-frame clonotypes and omits some of them. The sample holds 65,000 to 70,000 clones; roughly 81% are singletons and the top ten take roughly 1.5%. Looked up from germline, CDR1 is SGHRS and CDR2 is YFSETQ. With 4 bases removed from V and 14 bases from J, the gap between germline ends came to 24 bases. This CDR3 comprises 14 residues. The TCR sequence derives from an adult with an advanced solid tumor such as melanoma, head and neck, liver or kidney cancer. This material consisted of CD4+ or CD8+ T cells sorted from blood, taken in a trial of the OX40 agonist ivuxolimab. The chain uses TRBV5-1 and TRBJ1-2; D is perhaps TRBD1 (5 bases). The CDR3: CASSLQDRTGFCTF. For the CDR3, the DNA is TGCGCCAGCAGCCTACAGGATAGGACGGGGTTCTGTACCTTC.